This T cell receptor (beta chain) was sequenced for a study of spatial heterogeneity in lung cancer. TCRdb re-analysed the 5' RACE reads in MiXCR, keeping a single row per CDR3 protein. The data show tens of thousands of distinct CDR3 sequences, just under 20% seen once. Time point given: blood at routine non-recurrence follow-up after resection. This TCR came from a male donor with early-stage non-small cell lung cancer. Source: PBMCs, taken at follow-up.

The CDR3 coding sequence is TGTGCCAGTAGTCCTCAGACAGGGGCCATCACAGATACGCAGTATTTT. Its protein product is CASSPQTGAITDTQYF. The chain carries TRBV19 and TRBJ2-3, with TRBD1 identical over 8 bases. Germline trimming cut 5 bases from V and 2 bases from J; bases unmatched to any gene: 9. Germline V gene data show CDR1 as LNHDA and CDR2 as SQIVND (reference sequence). The CDR3 length is 16 residues. The full variable domain, with the rest looked up from reference TRBV19 and TRBJ2-3, is DGGITQSPKYLFRKEGQNVTLSCEQNLNHDAMYWYRQDPGQGLRLIYYSQIVNDFQKGDIAEGYSVSREKKESFPLTVTSAQKNPTAFYLCASSPQTGAITDTQYFGPGTRLTVL.